Sequencing of this T cell receptor beta chain was carried out in a study of T cell changes during pregnancy in multiple sclerosis. The protocol was immunoSEQ multiplex PCR, while the TCRdb copy is restricted to in-frame clones and leaves out a portion. The sample holds fewer than 150,000 clones; roughly 96% are singletons and the top ten take 0.44%. Germline V gives CDR1 MGHDK, CDR2 SYGVNS. V was trimmed by 3 bases and J by 0 bases, leaving 6 bases between them. CDR3 size: 14 residues. The input for sequencing was peripheral blood, taken after pregnancy. The clonotype originates from a female donor with multiple sclerosis, enrolled in a pregnancy study. The V call is TRBV25-1, the J call TRBJ2-1; D is possibly TRBD2 (6 bases). The CDR3 sequence is CASSEEGSYNEQFF. CDR3 coding DNA: TGTGCCAGCAGTGAGGAGGGCTCCTACAATGAGCAGTTCTTC. The full variable domain, rest sourced from reference TRBV25-1 and TRBJ2-1, is EADIYQTPRYLVIGTGKKITLECSQTMGHDKMYWYQQDPGMELHLIHYSYGVNSTEKGDLSSESTVSRIRTEHFPLTLESARPSHTSQYLCASSEEGSYNEQFFGPGTRLTVL.